The clone carrying this T cell receptor beta chain was seen just once. Trimming removed 4 bases from V and 12 bases from J, with 23 bases in between. Germline CDR1 reads SGHRS; CDR2 reads YFSETQ. The CDR3 contains 15 residues. With 60 Vbeta and 13 Jbeta primers, the PCR was carried out. Clones were sequenced by immunoSEQ multiplex PCR, and TCRdb holds only the in-frame ones, with some missing. This repertoire shows 90,000 to 110,000 clones, roughly 80% found once; its top ten account for 7.5% to 10%. These data belong to a study of cytomegalovirus exposure and HLA in healthy donors. This sequence originates from a woman between 40 and 50 years old in good health and CMV-seropositive. The chain recombines TRBV5-1 with TRBJ2-1, with D possibly being TRBD1 (5 bases). The sample consisted of PBMCs. CDR3 in DNA: TGCGCCAGCAGCCCCTCCCAGGGTCCACTCTCCCGGCAGTTCTTC. The encoded protein is CASSPSQGPLSRQFF.